These T cell receptor beta chains were read from a single sample in a study of beta chain features in type 1 diabetes. TCRdb keeps only in-frame clones here, not all; method: immunoSEQ multiplex PCR. The repertoire holds some 330,000 clones, roughly 12% seen once, with 0.0095% to 0.013% in the top ten. The sequencing input was naive CD4+ T cells from blood. The receptor set was obtained from a woman aged 18-35 years with type 1 diabetes. CDR3s include the opening cysteine and the closing phenylalanine or tryptophan. A D gene is named only where the DNA matches it firmly. A clone size is listed for some rows: how often the clone was seen (once, few, many), or a class if it is expanded.

cdr3_length clone_size j_call v_call d_call cdr3_aa cdr3_nt
13 . TRBJ2-5 TRBV25-1 TRBD1 CASTTGVGETQYF TGTGCCAGCACGACAGGGGTCGGGGAGACCCAGTACTTC
13 few TRBJ2-1 TRBV19 . CASTSTGRDEQFF TGTGCCAGTACCTCGACAGGAAGGGATGAGCAGTTCTTC
13 . TRBJ2-1 TRBV7-7 . CASSFIQGDEQFF TGTGCTAGCAGCTTTATCCAGGGCGATGAGCAGTTCTTC
15 . TRBJ2-1 TRBV5-5 . CASSLEPSSYNEQFF TGTGCCAGCAGCTTGGAACCGAGCTCCTACAATGAGCAGTTCTTC
12 few TRBJ1-1 TRBV18 TRBD1 CASSPGQGVAFF TGTGCCAGCTCACCAGGACAGGGAGTAGCTTTCTTT
11 few TRBJ2-5 TRBV20-1 . CSGDKQETQYF TGCAGCGGGGACAAACAAGAGACCCAGTACTTC
12 . TRBJ1-2 TRBV2 . CASRVHGGGYTF TGTGCCAGCAGGGTTCACGGGGGTGGCTACACCTTC
11 . TRBJ2-1 TRBV27 . CASFYSGEQFF TGTGCCAGCTTTTATTCCGGTGAGCAGTTCTTC
12 few TRBJ1-1 TRBV19 . CASSRARTEAFF TGTGCCAGTAGTAGGGCTCGGACTGAAGCTTTCTTT
19 few TRBJ2-3 TRBV7-9 TRBD2 CASSPRFIAVSGRWDTQYF TGTGCCAGCAGCCCACGGTTCATTGCGGTTAGCGGGAGGTGGGATACGCAGTATTTT
16 . TRBJ2-7 TRBV19 TRBD2 CASSQAGGTSSYEQYF TGTGCCAGTAGTCAGGCGGGAGGGACAAGCTCCTACGAGCAGTACTTC
11 few TRBJ1-1 TRBV14 . CASSGGREAFF TGTGCCAGCAGTGGCGGGCGGGAAGCTTTCTTT
13 . TRBJ2-2 TRBV7-2 . CASTTVGGGELFF TGTGCCAGCACCACGGTGGGGGGCGGGGAGCTGTTTTTT
17 . TRBJ1-5 TRBV7-9 . CASSLARADSVGQPQHF TGTGCCAGCAGCTTAGCTCGGGCGGACAGCGTAGGACAGCCCCAGCATTTT
14 . TRBJ2-7 TRBV11-2 TRBD2 CASSPLAGGHEQYF TGTGCCAGCAGCCCACTAGCGGGGGGCCACGAGCAGTACTTC
14 . TRBJ2-7 TRBV9 TRBD1 CASSVGTGAREQYF TGTGCCAGCAGCGTAGGGACAGGGGCTAGGGAGCAGTACTTC
12 . TRBJ1-2 TRBV19 . CARGRAGSGYTF TGTGCCAGGGGCCGAGCAGGGTCTGGCTACACCTTC
16 . TRBJ2-1 TRBV25-1 TRBD2 CASSESLAGVGDEQFF TGTGCCAGCAGTGAAAGCCTAGCGGGAGTCGGCGATGAGCAGTTCTTC
16 . TRBJ1-3 TRBV2 . CASSDGGARSGNTIYF TGTGCCAGCAGTGATGGGGGCGCCCGCTCTGGAAACACCATATATTTT
14 few TRBJ1-3 TRBV12-5 . CASGLDSSGNTIYF TGTGCTAGTGGTTTGGACAGCTCTGGAAACACCATATATTTT
15 . TRBJ2-7 TRBV28 TRBD1 CASSPPGTATYEQYF TGTGCCAGCAGTCCACCCGGGACAGCTACATACGAGCAGTACTTC
15 . TRBJ1-4 TRBV18 TRBD1 CASSPRTGADEKLFF TGTGCCAGCTCACCACGGACAGGGGCAGATGAAAAACTGTTTTTT
14 . TRBJ1-2 TRBV5-6 . CASSLSGRAYGYTF TGTGCCAGCAGCTTGTCGGGCAGGGCCTATGGCTACACCTTC
15 few TRBJ1-1 TRBV9 TRBD1 CASSGEQGELAEAFF TGTGCCAGCAGCGGGGAACAGGGGGAACTCGCTGAAGCTTTCTTT
14 . TRBJ2-7 TRBV28 TRBD2 CASRTTSGSYEQYF TGTGCCAGCAGGACTACTAGCGGATCCTACGAGCAGTACTTC
14 few TRBJ1-3 TRBV10-3 . CAISDQGSGNTIYF TGTGCCATCAGTGACCAGGGCTCTGGAAACACCATATATTTT
13 . TRBJ2-7 TRBV18 . CASSPGGYYEQYF TGTGCCAGCTCACCAGGCGGATACTACGAGCAGTACTTC
14 . TRBJ2-1 TRBV29-1 . CSVGSGGVHNEQFF TGCAGCGTTGGCTCTGGGGGCGTCCACAATGAGCAGTTCTTC
14 few TRBJ2-3 TRBV30 TRBD2 CAWRSGSGTDTQYF TGTGCCTGGAGAAGCGGGAGTGGAACAGATACGCAGTATTTT
15 few TRBJ2-1 TRBV6-4 . CASSDYPTAKGGQFF TGTGCCAGCAGTGATTACCCGACAGCCAAGGGTGGGCAGTTCTTC
16 . TRBJ2-7 TRBV11-3 TRBD2 CASSPQGLAGGVGQYF TGTGCCAGCAGCCCTCAAGGACTAGCGGGAGGAGTAGGGCAGTACTTC
13 few TRBJ2-5 TRBV28 . CASSAASRETQYF TGTGCCAGCAGTGCGGCCTCAAGGGAGACCCAGTACTTC
13 . TRBJ1-2 TRBV19 TRBD1 CASRQGSWYGYTF TGTGCCAGCCGACAGGGCTCCTGGTATGGCTACACCTTC
13 few TRBJ2-1 TRBV7-2 . CASSFRIRDEQFF TGTGCCAGCAGCTTTAGAATTCGCGATGAGCAGTTCTTC
15 . TRBJ2-7 TRBV30 . CAWSVPRRSSYEQYF TGTGCCTGGAGTGTACCCCGGCGGAGCTCCTACGAGCAGTACTTC
14 . TRBJ1-5 TRBV6-5 . CASSSDNRNQPQHF TGTGCCAGCAGTTCTGACAACCGCAATCAGCCCCAGCATTTT
14 . TRBJ2-3 TRBV5-1 . CASSRGTSTDTQYF TGCGCCAGCAGCCGTGGGACAAGCACAGATACGCAGTATTTT
14 few TRBJ2-5 TRBV7-7 . CASSSQGAQETQYF TGTGCCAGCAGCTCCCAGGGTGCCCAAGAGACCCAGTACTTC
13 . TRBJ2-2 TRBV5-1 . CAVTDLNTGELFF TGCGCCGTGACAGACTTAAACACCGGGGAGCTGTTTTTT
14 few TRBJ2-5 TRBV5-1 . CASSLGGNGETQYF TGCGCCAGCAGCTTGGGAGGGAACGGAGAGACCCAGTACTTC
14 . TRBJ1-3 TRBV7-2 . CASSPRTAGNTIYF TGTGCCAGCAGCCCAAGGACAGCTGGAAACACCATATATTTT